This TCR beta chain was observed in a study of cytomegalovirus exposure and HLA in healthy donors. The study ran its PCR with 60 Vbeta and 13 Jbeta primers. Some clones are missing from TCRdb's copy, which holds only in-frame ones; the method was immunoSEQ multiplex PCR. Of fewer than 150,000 clones in the sample, about 70% were seen once. V lost 6 bases and J lost 2, with 7 bases in between. Germline values: CDR1 MNHEY, CDR2 SMNVEV (reference sequence). The CDR3 loop spans 13 amino acids. The sequenced sample consisted of PBMCs. V is TRBV27 and J is TRBJ2-2; D gene uncertain. This TCR was recovered from a man aged 35 to 55 in good health and CMV-seronegative. CDR3 region: CASSISNTGELFF. CDR3 in DNA: TGTGCCAGCAGCATTAGTAACACCGGGGAGCTGTTTTTT.